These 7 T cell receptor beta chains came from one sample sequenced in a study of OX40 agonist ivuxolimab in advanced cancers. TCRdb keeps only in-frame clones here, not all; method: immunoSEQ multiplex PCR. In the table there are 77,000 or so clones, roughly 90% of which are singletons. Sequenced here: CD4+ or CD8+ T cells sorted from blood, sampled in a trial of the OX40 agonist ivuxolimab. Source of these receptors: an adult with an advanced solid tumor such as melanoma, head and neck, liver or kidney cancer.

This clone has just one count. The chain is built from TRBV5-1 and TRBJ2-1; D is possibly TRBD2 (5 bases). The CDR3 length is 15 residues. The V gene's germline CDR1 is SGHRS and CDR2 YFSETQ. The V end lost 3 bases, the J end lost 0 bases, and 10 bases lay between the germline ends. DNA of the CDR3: TGCGCCAGCAGCTCGGCCGGGGACTCCTACAATGAGCAGTTCTTC. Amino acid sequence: CASSSAGDSYNEQFF.

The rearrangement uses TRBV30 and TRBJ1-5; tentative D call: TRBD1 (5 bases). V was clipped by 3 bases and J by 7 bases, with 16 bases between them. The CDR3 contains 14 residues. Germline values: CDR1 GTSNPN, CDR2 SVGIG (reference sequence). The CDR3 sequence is CAWSSEGVAQPQHF. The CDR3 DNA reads TGTGCCTGGAGCAGCGAAGGGGTCGCACAGCCCCAGCATTTT.

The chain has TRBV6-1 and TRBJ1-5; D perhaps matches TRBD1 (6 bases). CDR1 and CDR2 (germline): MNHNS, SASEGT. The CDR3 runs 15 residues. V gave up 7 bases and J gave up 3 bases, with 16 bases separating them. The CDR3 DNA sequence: TGTGCCAGCACAGAGGGGGGTCAGTACAATCAGCCCCAGCATTTT. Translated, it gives CASTEGGQYNQPQHF.

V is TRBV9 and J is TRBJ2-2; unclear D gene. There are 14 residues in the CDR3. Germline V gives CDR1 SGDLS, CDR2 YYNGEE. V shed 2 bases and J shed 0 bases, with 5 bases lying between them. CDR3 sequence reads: CASSVFTNTGELFF. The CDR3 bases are TGTGCCAGCAGCGTTTTCACGAACACCGGGGAGCTGTTTTTT.

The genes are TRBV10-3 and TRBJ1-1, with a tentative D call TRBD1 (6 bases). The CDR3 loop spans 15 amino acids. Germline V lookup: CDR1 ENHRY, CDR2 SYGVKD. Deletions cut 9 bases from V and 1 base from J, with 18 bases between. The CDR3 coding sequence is TGTGCCATAGGGGGGGGTGGTGGCGGGAACACTGAAGCTTTCTTT. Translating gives CAIGGGGGGNTEAFF.

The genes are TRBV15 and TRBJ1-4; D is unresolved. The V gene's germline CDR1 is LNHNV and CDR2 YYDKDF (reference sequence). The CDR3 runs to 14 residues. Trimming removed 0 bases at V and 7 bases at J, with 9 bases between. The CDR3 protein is CATSRDTGSEKLFF. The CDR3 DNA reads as TGTGCCACCAGCAGAGACACCGGTAGTGAAAAACTGTTTTTT.

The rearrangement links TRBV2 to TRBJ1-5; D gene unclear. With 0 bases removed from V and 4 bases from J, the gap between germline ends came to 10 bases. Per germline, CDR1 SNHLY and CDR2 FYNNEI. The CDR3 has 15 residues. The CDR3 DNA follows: TGTGCCAGCAGTGAAGCGCGGGGAGGAAATCAGCCCCAGCATTTT. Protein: CASSEARGGNQPQHF.